Below, 8 T cell receptor beta chains from the same sample are listed, as sequenced in a study of cytomegalovirus exposure and HLA in healthy donors. Vbeta (60) and Jbeta (13) primers were used in the PCR. Sequencing used immunoSEQ multiplex PCR; TCRdb keeps in-frame clones, though not all of them. The data contain approximately 99,000 clones, around 73% of them singletons. The sequenced sample consisted of PBMCs. These receptors came from a man aged 40-55 years in good health and CMV-seronegative.

This clone was picked up one time. The chain couples TRBV7-9 to TRBJ1-4, with 8 bases matching TRBD1. Germline trimming cut 9 bases from V and 0 bases from J; bases unmatched to any gene: 12. The CDR3 has 17 residues. Per the germline V gene, CDR1 is SEHNR and CDR2 is FQNEAQ (reference sequence). This CDR3 reads CASQPGDRGPTNEKLFF. The CDR3 DNA sequence: TGTGCCAGTCAGCCCGGAGACAGGGGACCAACTAATGAAAAACTGTTTTTT.

The chain joins TRBV7-2 to TRBJ2-7; 11 bases line up with TRBD1. With 4 bases clipped from V and 5 bases from J, the junction kept 4 bases outside the gene matches. Germline V gives CDR1 SGHTA, CDR2 FQGNSA. The CDR3 consists of 14 residues. CDR3 sequence: CASSSDRGRNEQYF. For the CDR3, the DNA is TGTGCCAGCAGCTCGGACAGGGGGCGGAACGAGCAGTACTTC.

This chain links TRBV4-3 with TRBJ1-3; TRBD1 matches at 8 bases. The length of the CDR3 is 16 residues. V lost 2 bases to trimming and J lost 2 bases; unmatched junction nucleotides: 5. Germline loops: CDR1 LGHNA, CDR2 YSLEER. For the CDR3, the DNA is TGCGCCAGCAGCCAAAGAACAGGGGGAACTGGAAACACCATATATTTT. This gives the protein CASSQRTGGTGNTIYF.

The chain joins TRBV21-1 to TRBJ1-4; the DNA was not compared with TRBD1, the D call given in the table. TRBV21-1 is a pseudogene segment. This CDR3 is built from 16 residues. The CDR3 region is CASSYRVLDLGEKLFF. In nucleotides, the CDR3 is TGTGCCAGCAGCTACAGGGTATTGGATCTGGGTGAAAAACTGTTTTTT.

The chain links TRBV7-9 to TRBJ2-5; 9 nucleotides align to TRBD2. Germline V lookup: CDR1 SEHNR, CDR2 FQNEAQ (reference sequence). The V and J ends lost 5 bases and 4 bases, in that order; junction bases with no gene match: 14. This CDR3 has 17 residues. Written as DNA, the CDR3 is TGTGCCAGCAGCACGGAGCGGGGGGTGTTGGGGAGAGAGACCCAGTACTTC. This encodes CASSTERGVLGRETQYF.

This CDR3 reads CASSVTPGGSTEAFF. CDR3 coding DNA: TGTGCCAGCAGCGTAACACCGGGGGGGTCCACTGAAGCTTTCTTT. The chain is built from TRBV9 and TRBJ1-1; perhaps TRBD1 as D (5 bases). The CDR3 is 15 amino acids. Germline-derived CDR1 and CDR2 are SGDLS and YYNGEE. V was pared by 1 base and J by 4 bases, with 14 bases between. Full variable domain (missing parts from reference TRBV9 and TRBJ1-1): DSGVTQTPKHLITATGQRVTLRCSPRSGDLSVYWYQQSLDQGLQFLIQYYNGEERAKGNILERFSAQQFPDLHSELNLSSLELGDSALYFCASSVTPGGSTEAFFGQGTRLTVV.

J is TRBJ1-5 and V is TRBV7-2; D remains unclear. Per the germline V gene, CDR1 is SGHTA and CDR2 is FQGNSA. V lost 2 bases, J lost 6 bases, and 11 bases lay in between. This CDR3 contains 14 residues. CDR3 protein: CASSLRRTGQPQHF. The CDR3 coding sequence is TGTGCCAGCAGCTTACGGAGGACCGGTCAGCCCCAGCATTTT.

The chain has TRBV27 and TRBJ1-4, with a weak D call TRBD1 (5 bases). The germline V gene encodes CDR1 MNHEY and CDR2 SMNVEV (reference sequence). Trimming pared 5 bases from V and 8 bases from J, leaving 18 bases between. The CDR3 is made up of 15 amino acids. Here the CDR3 DNA reads TGTGCCAGCAGTCCGAGGAGGGGTAGTCGGGAAAAACTGTTTTTT. Encoded protein: CASSPRRGSREKLFF.